The sequence of this T cell receptor beta chain was determined in a study of T cell responses to AZD1222 COVID-19 vaccine (dated by TCRdb to the early 2020s). For the wider study: Because spike-specific TCR depth and breadth did not differ between the two schedules, AZD1222 recipients who got a second dose at roughly 4 weeks were pooled with those who got a second dose at roughly 12 weeks. TCR sequencing was performed for roughly 240 trial participants, of whom about 200 were given two doses of AZD1222 and 26 were given two doses of MenACWY control vaccine. Trial participants were enrolled by age into subgroups of 18-55, 56-69 and 70-plus years, and about 150, 27 and 61 TCR-sequenced participants, respectively, were included in these subgroups.

The CDR3 regions of human TCRbeta chains were analyzed by immunosequencing. The authors' pipeline ran thus. Repertoire TCRs were checked for matches against a reference library of SARS-CoV-2-specific TCRs that had been generated using the MIRA antigen-specificity platform. Breadth meant the fraction of unique TCRs that were SARS-CoV-2-associated, whereas depth meant the fraction of total T cells that were SARS-CoV-2-associated. Using the MIRA data, each spike-specific TCR was assigned both to the spike region to which the TCR was reactive and to a CD4 or CD8 class. Log10-transformed breadth and depth values were compared by one-way ANOVA with Sidak's multiple comparisons tests. TCRdb limited this immuneACCESS table to in-frame rearrangements with V and J called. A share of clones is missing; checked studies link under half to unresolved V genes, and the rest is unexplained. V and J calls and clone size are as listed in that table; D and trimming were resolved from the DNA. The sample includes 110,000 to 150,000 clones, with 89% observed a single time. Approximately 4.8% of the sample rests with the top ten.

What the research found in general, with its limitations: In the small 56-69-year group, the increase in depth fell short of significance, most likely because of low power. Vaccine-associated CD4 TCRs spanned the whole spike protein, with dominant responses in regions 160-218 and 743-854. Reportedly, close to half of the unique spike-specific TCRs recognized epitopes lying outside the regions that are mutated in the B.1.351 and B.1.1.7 variants. Because no samples from the day 14 peak response were available, repertoires could be characterized only after the peak T cell response. Most participants were white British and females outnumbered males, and the authors suggested that clonal diversity may have been underestimated. Conclusions about previously exposed vaccinees were limited because only six AZD1222 recipients were SARS-CoV-2 seropositive at baseline. After two AZD1222 doses, both the breadth and the depth of spike-specific TCRs were significantly higher than at day 0 and than in MenACWY recipients.

CDR1 and CDR2, per the germline V gene, are KGHSH and LQKENI. Unmatched junction bases come to 11, with V trimmed by 4 bases and J by 8 bases. The CDR3 numbers 15 residues from cysteine through phenylalanine. Only CDR3 DNA is held: 45 bases, read in frame from base 1. This clone was counted a few times. The target of this receptor is not known. No base-level quality is on record; no much larger clone is a single base apart. The sample's time point label, decoded: baseline before first vaccination. The vaccinee samples were drawn from two UK trials, COV001 and COV002, one of which was a single-blind randomized controlled phase 2/3 trial testing AZD1222 (ChAdOx1 nCoV-19) in healthy adults. For TCRbeta chain sequencing, PBMC samples from trial participants were taken at day 0 and at day 28 after the second dose.

The TCR comes from an adult in good health. The sample consisted of peripheral blood, taken on day 0 of AZD1222 vaccination. The chain joins TRBV18 to TRBJ1-2; 9 bases in between match TRBD1. At the DNA level, the sequence is TGTGCCAGCTCACAGAAAACACCGGGACAGGGCGGCTACACCTTC. This codes for CASSQKTPGQGGYTF.